This T cell receptor (beta chain) was identified during a study of blood T cells in healthy people across ages. Study results and caveats: Measured against age, TCR beta diversity per million T cells decreased in a roughly linear manner. Relative to aged donors, long-lived donors carried more naive CD4+ cells and displayed higher diversity.

The germline V gene has CDR1 LGHDT and CDR2 YNNKEL (reference sequence). The CDR3 has 13 amino acids. Sample-barcoded 5' priming and a J-beta primer mix drove a second PCR of roughly 7 to 11 cycles. TCRdb re-derived calls from the 5' RACE reads in MiXCR, one entry per CDR3 protein. Of fewer than 750,000 distinct CDR3 sequences listed, about 50% are singletons. A minimum of 7 million PBMCs was isolated per sample. A note on this clonotype: What it binds is unknown. A much larger clone lies one base from this, so it may be a read error.

The TCR comes from a woman older than 75 in good health. This rearrangement joins TRBV3-1 to TRBJ2-3, with unresolved D. Material: blood. The CDR3 sequence is CASSHRTTDTRYF. The CDR3 DNA is TGTGCCAGCAGCCACAGAACCACAGATACGCGGTATTTT.